Shown below are 8 T cell receptor beta chains from a single sample sequenced in a study of spatial heterogeneity in lung cancer. The time point was: blood at routine non-recurrence follow-up after resection. TCRdb fed the 5' RACE reads into MiXCR, producing one record per CDR3 protein. The data show about 32,000 distinct CDR3 sequences, less than 11% seen once. The sample here was PBMCs, taken at follow-up. Receptor source: a female donor with early-stage non-small cell lung cancer.

This clonotype was detected many times. V is TRBV7-2 and J is TRBJ2-5; D remains ambiguous. V gave up 5 bases and J gave up 7 bases, with 8 bases separating them. CDR3 size: 11 residues. CDR1 SGHTA and CDR2 FQGNSA come from the germline V gene. As DNA, the CDR3 is TGTGCCAGCAGCCCGGGCGGGACCCAGTACTTC. It specifies CASSPGGTQYF.

This chain joins TRBV7-8 and TRBJ2-7; maybe TRBD2 (7 bases). Per the germline V gene, CDR1 is SGHVS and CDR2 is FQNEAQ. V lost 3 bases and J 6 bases, leaving 15 bases between the germline ends. CDR3 length: 14 residues. The CDR3 here is CASSFAGALSEQYF. CDR3 nucleotide sequence: TGTGCCAGCAGCTTTGCGGGGGCGCTGAGCGAGCAGTACTTC.

This clonotype occurred many times. The rearrangement links TRBV24-1 to TRBJ2-1; the D gene is possibly TRBD2 (7 bases). V was trimmed by 12 bases and J by 5 bases, leaving 16 bases between them. Per the germline V gene, CDR1 is KGHDR and CDR2 is SFDVKD. CDR3 length: 13 residues. CDR3 DNA sequence: TGTGCCGCCCGGGAGGACAGACACAATGAGCAGTTCTTC. Translating gives CAAREDRHNEQFF.

This clonotype was counted a few times. The chain combines TRBV7-2 with TRBJ1-2; D is uncertain. The CDR3 loop spans 14 amino acids. Per germline, CDR1 SGHTA and CDR2 FQGNSA. V lost 1 base to trimming and J lost 6 bases, with 12 bases between them. In DNA, the CDR3 is TGTGCCAGCAGCTTAGTGGTTGAAGAGGATGGCTACACCTTC. It translates to CASSLVVEEDGYTF.

The table lists this clonotype with many counts. J is TRBJ2-5 and V is TRBV4-2; D ambiguous. The CDR3 spans 14 residues. Germline CDR1 LGHNA, CDR2 YNFKEQ. V lost 0 bases and J lost 4, with 9 bases in between. The CDR3 nucleotides are TGTGCCAGCAGCCAAGATATCCTGGGAGAGACCCAGTACTTC. Protein product: CASSQDILGETQYF.

This clonotype was seen more than once but under ten times. This rearrangement joins TRBV9 to TRBJ1-4; 9 nucleotides match TRBD1. CDR3 length: 15 residues. Germline values: CDR1 SGDLS, CDR2 YYNGEE. Trimming at V came to 3 bases and at J to 8 bases, leaving 8 bases not matched to a gene. The CDR3 protein is CASSADRGLSEKLFF. CDR3 in DNA: TGTGCCAGCAGCGCCGACAGGGGGTTATCCGAAAAACTGTTTTTT.

This clonotype was counted at least ten times. The CDR3 region is CASSVGGGPADTQYF. CDR3 nucleotide sequence: TGTGCCAGCAGCGTAGGCGGGGGCCCCGCAGATACGCAGTATTTT. V usage is TRBV9 and J usage is TRBJ2-3; D perhaps matches TRBD2 (7 bases). Germline V gene lookup returns CDR1 SGDLS and CDR2 YYNGEE. Trimming stripped 0 bases from V and 4 bases from J, with 12 bases between. The length of the CDR3 is 15 residues.

This clonotype was seen only a few times. The rearrangement links TRBV5-1 to TRBJ2-3; D gene uncertain. This CDR3 comprises 14 residues. Per the germline V gene, CDR1 is SGHRS and CDR2 is YFSETQ. V was clipped by 1 base and J by 2 bases, with 8 bases between them. The CDR3 reads CASSLQGVTDTQYF. The CDR3, as DNA: TGCGCCAGCAGCTTGCAAGGAGTCACAGATACGCAGTATTTT.